This paragraph reports one T cell receptor (beta chain). Its antigen target is currently unknown. No much larger clonotype is one base removed from it; base qualities were not supplied. The library was generated by 5' RACE. TCRdb records Illumina HiSeq 2500 as the sequencer. A second roughly 7 to 12 cycle PCR used a sample-barcoded 5' primer and a J-beta primer mix. Each TCR beta cDNA molecule received a unique molecular identifier from a template-switch 5' adaptor carrying 12 random nucleotides. Each sample yielded at least 2.5 million CDR3-containing paired-end reads. First-strand cDNA was synthesized from all RNA with the Mint cDNA synthesis kit, primed by a TRBC-specific oligonucleotide. Following uracil-DNA glycosylase treatment, a first 18-cycle PCR with universal primers M1SS and BC2_uni_R was performed on all cDNA. The authors' analysis ran thus. For normalization, 1 million high-quality reads, each with a distinct molecular identifier, were randomly selected from each sample. Reads with shared molecular identifiers were discarded instead of being binned into consensus sequences. MiTCR, with a Q25 quality threshold and the strictest error-elimination algorithm, was used for CDR3 identification, clonotype clustering and error correction. A nonparametric unseen species model using Euler transformation provided a lower-bound estimate of total TCR beta diversity. TCRdb reprocessing: public reads trimmed at Q25 with fastp, clones called with MiXCR, in-frame beta chains kept. Duplicate CDR3 protein sequences are folded into a single record with the most common DNA and genes. TCRdb, not the authors, supplied the V and J calls. For this sample there are roughly 700,000 distinct CDR3 sequences; around half appear just once. The leading ten clones occupy 25% to 35% of the sample.

Donors were roughly 40 systemically healthy Caucasian individuals from Russia aged roughly 6 to 90 years. Ten milliliters of peripheral blood were drawn from each donor into EDTA-treated Vacutainer tubes. Ficoll-Paque density-gradient centrifugation was used to isolate PBMCs, with at least 7 million per sample. Trizol reagent was used to extract total RNA from PBMCs, with at least 6 micrograms per sample. For every donor, flow cytometry on a PBMC aliquot measured the percentage of naive CD45RAhigh/CD27high T cells. These data are taken from a study of blood T cells in healthy people across ages (dated by TCRdb to the mid-2010s). Background for the entire study: Template switching captured roughly one uniquely barcoded TCR beta cDNA molecule per two T cells in model experiments. Using deep sequencing normalized with unique cDNA molecular identifiers, the study measured how TCR beta repertoire diversity changes with age. The donors were divided into four age groups: young (average roughly 17 years), middle-aged (approximately 39), aged (62) and long-lived (roughly 86). To avoid experimental bias, donors of different ages were spread randomly across the sequencing lanes. The study analyzed two additional independent replicas of 1 million unique cDNA reads from the same blood draw for two donors, one aged 18 to 30 and one aged 80 or older.

Study-wide conclusions, independent of this receptor: The long-lived group showed more naive CD4+ T cells, fewer expanded clones and increased TCR diversity than the aged group, suggesting age selection. Total diversity estimates from one million sequenced T cells were considered lower bounds and underestimates. Because donor CMV infection status was unknown, age-related changes in expanded clonotypes were potentially confounded. Because profiling used bulk unsorted PBMCs, naive and antigen-experienced compartments could not be compared conclusively. Observed TCR beta diversity per million T cells fell roughly linearly with age, and a significant reduction was already apparent by age around 44. A strong correlation was found between observed TCR beta diversity and the percentage of naive T cells measured by flow cytometry.

V is cut by 2 bases and J by 0 bases, and the space between the germline ends is 11 bases. The germline V gene (reference sequence) supplies CDR1 MNHEY and CDR2 SMNVEV. The CDR3 numbers 15 residues from cysteine through phenylalanine. Kept here is only the CDR3 DNA, which spans 45 bases and is read in frame from base 1. This TCR came from a woman between 55 and 75 years old in good health. The chain is encoded by TRBV27 joined to TRBJ2-7; there is no confident call for the D gene. Sequenced sample: blood. The nucleotides are TGTGCCAGCAGTTTAGTCGACGGCATCTCCTACGAGCAGTACTTC. Its protein reads: CASSLVDGISYEQYF.